This T cell receptor beta chain emerged from a study of T cells in localized non-small cell lung cancer (dated by TCRdb to 2018 to 2020). About the investigation overall: T cell repertoires of 200 to 300 early-stage NSCLC patients were analyzed, with tumors being compared against uninvolved tumor-adjacent lungs. All 230 or so NSCLC patients in the cohort were treatment-naive and had localized lung tumors that were resected. NSCLC patients had a mean age of approximately 66 years, and around 140 were male and 107 female.

At diagnosis, tumor, uninvolved tumor-adjacent lung and peripheral blood were collected and then preserved as a mix of FFPE and fresh-frozen material. Blood samples were analyzed as peripheral blood mononuclear cells for TCR repertoire profiling. What the research found in general, with its limitations: Longer overall survival was associated with higher T cell density in blood, whereas shorter survival was associated with higher clonality in adjacent lung. Because of the exploratory design, TCR variables were selected using unadjusted p-values without false-discovery rate correction. Multi-region tumor sequencing was not performed, so intratumor heterogeneity could not be excluded. The highest T cell clonality was observed in uninvolved tumor-adjacent lung, where clonality exceeded that of tumor, suggesting that antigenic responses were more focused in uninvolved tumor-adjacent lung. A median of roughly 60 of the top 100 tumor clones were detected in paired uninvolved adjacent lung, and around 30 of these tumor clones were also found among the top 100 clones of the paired uninvolved adjacent lung.

CDR1 and CDR2, looked up from the germline V gene, are SNHLY and FYNNEI. Relative to germline, V is 2 bases shorter and J is 5 bases shorter, with 9 bases between their ends. Including cysteine and phenylalanine, the CDR3 has 14 amino acids. The CDR3 DNA has 42 bases and is translated from base 1. This clone appeared once. Its binding antigen is unknown. Base qualities are not provided; no much larger clone lies one nucleotide away. TCR beta CDR3 regions were sequenced from DNA using the immunoSEQ Assay. The source study handled its data this way. T cell density was computed as TCR beta template counts normalized to usable DNA estimated by amplifying housekeeping genes. The preseqR package was used to estimate richness by extrapolating to 400,000 templates for PBMC samples and to 120,000 templates for tissue samples. Clonality was defined as one minus Pielou's evenness. Differential abundance testing on productive amino-acid clonotypes, with a minimum total count of 5 and an alpha of 0.1, was used to identify tissue-enriched TCRs. Repertoire overlap between compartments was quantified with the Jaccard Index and Morisita Overlap Index. GLIPH grouped TCR beta CDR3s together with public tetramer-defined viral CDR3s, and a viral motif had to include at least three viral sequences and show V-gene enrichment. TCRdb's version of the immuneACCESS table is confined to in-frame rearrangements and falls short of the full clone set. An unresolved V gene accounts for under half of the shortfall where checked; the remainder is of unknown origin. V, J and clone size were drawn from that table, and D and trimming were deduced from the DNA. The sample profile shows 30,000 to 35,000 clones; 70% to 90% of them were found once. The ten largest clones capture 2.5% to 3% of the sample.

The input for sequencing was peripheral blood, taken before any cancer treatment. The source of this sequence is a female donor at least 60 years old with stage I lung adenocarcinoma. The rearranged segments are TRBV2 and TRBJ1-4, with no D gene named confidently. The CDR3 loop reads CASSEWQSNEKLFF. In nucleotide form, the sequence is TGTGCCAGCAGTGAATGGCAGTCAAATGAAAAACTGTTTTTT.